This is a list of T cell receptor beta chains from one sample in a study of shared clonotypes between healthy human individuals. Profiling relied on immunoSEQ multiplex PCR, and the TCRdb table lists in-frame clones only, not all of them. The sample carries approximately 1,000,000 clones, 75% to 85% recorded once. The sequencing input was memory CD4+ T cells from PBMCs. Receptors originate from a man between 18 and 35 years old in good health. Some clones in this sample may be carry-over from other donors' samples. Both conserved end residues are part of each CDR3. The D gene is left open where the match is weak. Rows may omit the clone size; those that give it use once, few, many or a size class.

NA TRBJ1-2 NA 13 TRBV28 TGTGCCAGCAGTTTAGTCACAGGTGGGGGCTACACCTTC CASSLVTGGGYTF
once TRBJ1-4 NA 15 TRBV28 TGTGCCAGCAGTTTAGATTTCTGGCGGTTCGAAAAACTGTTTTTT CASSLDFWRFEKLFF
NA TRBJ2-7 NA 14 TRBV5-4 TGTGCCAGCAGCCAACTGGGGTCCTCCTACGAGCAGTACTTC CASSQLGSSYEQYF
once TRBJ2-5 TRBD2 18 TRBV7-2 TGTGCCAGCAGCTCCATGTTAGGGGGAAGCGGGAGGAAAGAGACCCAGTACTTC CASSSMLGGSGRKETQYF
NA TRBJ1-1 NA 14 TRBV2 TGTGCCAGCAGTACCCTGGGGGGGGAAACTGAAGCTTTCTTT CASSTLGGETEAFF
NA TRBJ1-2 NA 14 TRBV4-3 TGCGCCAGCAGCCAAGATGGGAGGGGTGAAGGCTACACCTTC CASSQDGRGEGYTF
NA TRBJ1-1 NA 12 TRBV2 TGTGCCAGCAGTGAAGGTAACACTGAAGCTTTCTTT CASSEGNTEAFF
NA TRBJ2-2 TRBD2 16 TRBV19 TGTGCCAGTAGTGTACGGGGACTAGCGGGAAGGGGGGAGCTGTTTTTT CASSVRGLAGRGELFF
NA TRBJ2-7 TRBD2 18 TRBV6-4 TGTGCCAGCAGTGTGCTCGGGACTAGCGGCCTCAACTCCTACGAGCAGTACTTC CASSVLGTSGLNSYEQYF
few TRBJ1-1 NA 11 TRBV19 TGTGCCAGTCCGAGCGGGGGGGAAGCTTTCTTT CASPSGGEAFF
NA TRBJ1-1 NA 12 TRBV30 TGTGCCTGGAGTGTACTTGCAGCTGAAGCTTTCTTT CAWSVLAAEAFF
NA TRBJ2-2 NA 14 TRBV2 TGTGCCAGCAGTGGGCAGGGTCACACCGGGGAGCTGTTTTTT CASSGQGHTGELFF
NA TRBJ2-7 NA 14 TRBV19 TGTGCCAGTAGTATTCGGGACATAAACTACGAGCAGTACTTC CASSIRDINYEQYF
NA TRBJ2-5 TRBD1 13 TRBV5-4 TGTGCCAGCAGCAGGGACAGAAAAGAGACCCAGTACTTC CASSRDRKETQYF
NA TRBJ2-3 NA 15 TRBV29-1 TGCAGCGTTGCGATGGGTGGCAGAGCAGGGGATACGCAGTATTTT CSVAMGGRAGDTQYF
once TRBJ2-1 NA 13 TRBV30 TGTGCCTGGAGTGTTTGGGGTGGGAATGAGCAGTTCTTC CAWSVWGGNEQFF
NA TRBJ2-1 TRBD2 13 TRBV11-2 TGTGCCAGCTCCCCCCAGCGGGAGTATGAGCAGTTCTTC CASSPQREYEQFF
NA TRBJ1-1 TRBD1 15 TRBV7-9 TGTGCCAGCAGCCCAGGGGGGGGGCGGTCGACTGAAGCTTTCTTT CASSPGGGRSTEAFF
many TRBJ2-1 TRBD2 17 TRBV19 TGTGCCAGTAGTGTTTGGGGACTAGCGGGACAATACAATGAGCAGTTCTTC CASSVWGLAGQYNEQFF
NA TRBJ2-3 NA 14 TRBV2 TGTGCCAGCAGTGTCACTAGTGGGTCCGATACGCAGTATTTT CASSVTSGSDTQYF
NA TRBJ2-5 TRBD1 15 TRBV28 TGTGCCAGCAGTTTACCACAGGGGGCGAGGGAGACCCAGTACTTC CASSLPQGARETQYF
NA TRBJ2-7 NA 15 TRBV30 TGTGCCTGGGTGGAGAAGGGACACGCAAACTACGAGCAGTACTTC CAWVEKGHANYEQYF
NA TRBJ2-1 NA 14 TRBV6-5 TGTGCCAGCAGTTACTCGTGGACAGACAATGAGCAGTTCTTC CASSYSWTDNEQFF
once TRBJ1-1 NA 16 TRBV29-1 TGCAGCGTTCACCCAGGAGGCCGAATCATGAACACTGAAGCTTTCTTT CSVHPGGRIMNTEAFF
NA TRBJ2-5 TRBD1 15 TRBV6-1 TGTGCCAGCAGTGGGGGGACAGGGGGCACGGAGACCCAGTACTTC CASSGGTGGTETQYF
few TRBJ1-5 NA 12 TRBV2 TGTGCCAGCAGCAGGGGAGGTCAGCCCCAGCATTTT CASSRGGQPQHF
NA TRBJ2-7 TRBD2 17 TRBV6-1 TGTGCCAGCAGTGAAGCGGTCGGGCTAGCGGGAGGGAATGAGCAGTACTTC CASSEAVGLAGGNEQYF
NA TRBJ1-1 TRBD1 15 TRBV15 TGTGCCACCAGCAGAGAGGGGACAGCGAACACTGAAGCTTTCTTT CATSREGTANTEAFF
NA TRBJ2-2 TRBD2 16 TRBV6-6 TGTGCCAGCAGTTACGAAGGGTTAGCGGGTACCGGGGAGCTGTTTTTT CASSYEGLAGTGELFF
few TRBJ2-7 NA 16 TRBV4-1 TGCGCCAGCAGCCCATACCAGGGGAGGGCTAGCTACGAGCAGTACTTC CASSPYQGRASYEQYF
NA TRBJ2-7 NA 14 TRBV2 TGTGCCAGCAGTGTACGGGGAAGAGGGTACGAGCAGTACTTC CASSVRGRGYEQYF
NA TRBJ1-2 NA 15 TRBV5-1 TGCGCCAGCAGCTCGTTACACTCACGGGACCATGGCTACACCTTC CASSSLHSRDHGYTF
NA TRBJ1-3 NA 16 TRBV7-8 TGTGCCAGCAGCCCGCCAGGGGCAATCTCTGGAAACACCATATATTTT CASSPPGAISGNTIYF
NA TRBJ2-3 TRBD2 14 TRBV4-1 TGCGCCACCCGAAGACTAGCGGGCACAGATACGCAGTATTTT CATRRLAGTDTQYF
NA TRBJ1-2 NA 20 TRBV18 TGTGCCAGCTCACAAACCGGATCCTCCCGGGGCGGAGGTGAGCACTATGGCTACACCTTC CASSQTGSSRGGGEHYGYTF
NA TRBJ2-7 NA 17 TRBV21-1 TGTGCCAGCAGCAAAAGGGCATGGGCCCAAAGGGATTACGAGCAGTACTTC CASSKRAWAQRDYEQYF
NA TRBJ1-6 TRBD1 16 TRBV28 TGTGCCAGCAGTTCTCATACAGGGGGGGCCAATTCACCCCTCCACTTT CASSSHTGGANSPLHF
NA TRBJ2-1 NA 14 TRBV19 TGTGCCAGTAGCGGAGGCCTATGGGACAATGAGCAGTTCTTC CASSGGLWDNEQFF
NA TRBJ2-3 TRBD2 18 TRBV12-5 TGTGCTAGTGGACAACGGGGGGCGGGAGGTTCGTTTACAGATACGCAGTATTTT CASGQRGAGGSFTDTQYF
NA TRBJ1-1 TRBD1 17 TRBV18 TGTGCCAGCTCACCACGACAGGGGGCGGTTACAAACACTGAAGCTTTCTTT CASSPRQGAVTNTEAFF
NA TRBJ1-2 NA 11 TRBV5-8 TGTGCCAGCAGCTTGGGGATCGGCTACACCTTC CASSLGIGYTF
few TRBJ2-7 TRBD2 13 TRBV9 TGTGCCAGCAGCTACGGACTAGCCCAGGAGCAGTACTTC CASSYGLAQEQYF
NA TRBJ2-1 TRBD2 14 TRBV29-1 TGCAGCGTTGAATCTAGCGGGGTATACAATGAGCAGTTCTTC CSVESSGVYNEQFF
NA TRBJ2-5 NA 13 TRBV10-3 TGTGCCATCAGGCCCCATGGGGAAGAAACCCAGTACTTC CAIRPHGEETQYF
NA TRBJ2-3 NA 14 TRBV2 TGTGCCAGCAGCGTAACTAGCCCACTAGATACGCAGTATTTT CASSVTSPLDTQYF